This T cell receptor (beta chain) was obtained from a study of blood T cells in healthy people across ages. A sample-barcoded 5' primer and a J-beta primer mix were used in a second PCR of roughly 7 to 11 cycles. The study obtained at least 2.5 million CDR3-containing paired-end reads from every sample. TCRdb re-analysed the 5' RACE reads in MiXCR, keeping a single row per CDR3 protein. Among nearly 800,000 distinct CDR3 sequences, roughly 25% were seen once, and the ten largest hold under 4%. Comments on this clonotype: Antigen: not known.

Study-level findings and limits: Comparison with aged donors showed that long-lived donors had more naive CD4+ cells and higher diversity.

These data were also filed under a second study, of T cells of mothers and their children. As that study records: Whether pairs are related or unrelated, thymic selection shapes their TCR recombination output in much the same way.

Sequenced sample: blood. The sequence was collected from a boy aged 5-17 years in good health.

The CDR3: CASSQPGTSQETQYF. CDR3 sequence (DNA): TGCGCCAGCAGCCAACCCGGGACCTCCCAAGAGACCCAGTACTTC. The rearrangement joins TRBV4-1 to TRBJ2-5, with D possibly being TRBD1 or TRBD2 (5 bases each). Between the trimmed V and J ends, which lost 2 bases and 1 base, there was a span of 11 bases. CDR3 size: 15 residues. CDR1 is MGHRA and CDR2 is YSYEKL in the germline V gene.